This T cell receptor (beta chain) stems from a study of regulatory T cells in long-lasting Graves disease. Study results and caveats: Persistent disease samples used TRBV28, TRBJ1-2 and TRBJ2-5 preferentially.

Assembly of TCR beta libraries relied on iRepertoire HTBI primers together with Arm-PCR of CDR3 regions. TCRdb redid the calling of the multiplex PCR reads with MiXCR, one entry per CDR3 protein. The sample consists of approximately 300,000 distinct CDR3 sequences, about a sixth of them appearing once. Documented time point: newly diagnosed GD, antithyroid drugs for less than 3 months. The TCR library used RNA extracted from PBMCs. This clonotype was recorded at least ten times. What it recognizes is unknown. CDR1 DFQATT and CDR2 SNEGSKA come from the germline V gene (reference sequence). The CDR3 has 16 amino acids. The J segment lost 8 bases and the V segment lost 0 bases, leaving 12 bases of the junction unmatched.

The sequences come from peripheral blood mononuclear cells (PBMCs), collected at new diagnosis, from a patient treated with antithyroid drugs. The source is a female donor with Graves disease. The genes are TRBV20-1 and TRBJ2-2; TRBD2 aligns across 7 bases. CDR3 in DNA: TGCAGTGCTAGAGATTGGGGGGAGGGTCGGTCTGGGGAGCTGTTTTTT. It yields the protein CSARDWGEGRSGELFF.